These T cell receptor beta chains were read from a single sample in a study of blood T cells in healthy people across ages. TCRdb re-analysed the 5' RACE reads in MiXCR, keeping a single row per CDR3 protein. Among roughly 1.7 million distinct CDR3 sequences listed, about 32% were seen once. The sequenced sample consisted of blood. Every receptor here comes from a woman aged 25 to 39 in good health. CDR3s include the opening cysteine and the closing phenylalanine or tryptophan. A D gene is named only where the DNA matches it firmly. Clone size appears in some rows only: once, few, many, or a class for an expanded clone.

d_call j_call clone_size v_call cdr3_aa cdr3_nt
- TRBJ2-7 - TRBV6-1 CASSEVVGGVNDEQYF TGTGCCAGCAGTGAAGTAGTAGGGGGAGTCAACGACGAGCAGTACTTC
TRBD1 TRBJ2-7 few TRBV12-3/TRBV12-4 CASSPLRLGQGGKAQYF TGTGCCAGCAGTCCTCTACGTCTCGGACAGGGGGGTAAGGCCCAGTACTTC
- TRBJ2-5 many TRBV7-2 CASSLSRTSETQYF TGTGCCAGCAGCTTATCGCGTACGTCAGAGACCCAGTACTTC
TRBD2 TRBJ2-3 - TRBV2 CASRALAGGQDTQYF TGTGCCAGCAGGGCACTAGCGGGGGGGCAAGATACGCAGTATTTT
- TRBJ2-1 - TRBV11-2 CASSLGRGWFF TGTGCCAGCAGCTTGGGCAGGGGCTGGTTCTTC
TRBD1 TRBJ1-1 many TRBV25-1 CASRRTGNTEAFF TGTGCCAGCAGACGGACAGGGAACACTGAAGCTTTCTTT
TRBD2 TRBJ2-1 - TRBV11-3 CASSRGLAGAGSYNEQFF TGTGCCAGCAGCAGGGGACTAGCGGGGGCCGGCTCCTACAATGAGCAGTTCTTC
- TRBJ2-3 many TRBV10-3 CAISAGAGRLDTQYF TGTGCCATCAGTGCCGGTGCTGGGCGGTTGGATACGCAGTATTTT
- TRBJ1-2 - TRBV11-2 CASSFRNNYGYTF TGTGCCAGCAGCTTTAGGAATAACTATGGCTACACCTTC
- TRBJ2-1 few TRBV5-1 CASSLSPAGSSYNEQFF TGCGCCAGCAGCTTGTCGCCGGCGGGGAGCTCCTACAATGAGCAGTTCTTC
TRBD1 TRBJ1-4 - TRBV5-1 CASSLTGGEGKLFF TGCGCCAGCAGCTTGACAGGGGGCGAAGGAAAACTGTTTTTT
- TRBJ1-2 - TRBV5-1 CASSSGSREYGYTF TGCGCCAGCAGCTCGGGGTCCCGGGAGTATGGCTACACCTTC
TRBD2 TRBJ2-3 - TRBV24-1 CATSAPLAGGPPSTDTQYF TGTGCCACCAGTGCCCCCCTAGCGGGAGGGCCTCCAAGCACAGATACGCAGTATTTT
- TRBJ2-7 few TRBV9 CASSVGARGGHEQYF TGTGCCAGCAGCGTAGGAGCCAGGGGGGGCCACGAGCAGTACTTC
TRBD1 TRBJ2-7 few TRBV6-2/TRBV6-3 CASSYGPPGQVSLEQYF TGTGCCAGCAGTTACGGGCCCCCGGGACAGGTGTCTCTCGAGCAGTACTTC
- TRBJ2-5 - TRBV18 CASSPQAFQETQYF TGTGCCAGCTCACCACAGGCCTTCCAAGAGACCCAGTACTTC
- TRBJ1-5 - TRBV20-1 CSASPRINSNQPQHF TGCAGTGCTAGTCCGAGGATAAATAGCAATCAGCCCCAGCATTTT
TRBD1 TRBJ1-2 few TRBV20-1 CSARDQGQSGYTF TGCAGTGCTAGAGATCAGGGACAGAGTGGCTACACCTTC
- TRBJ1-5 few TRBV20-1 CSATGNNQPQHF TGCAGTGCTACCGGTAACAATCAGCCCCAGCATTTT
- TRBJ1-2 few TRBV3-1 CASSQDTGVKLGGYTF TGTGCCAGCAGCCAAGATACCGGGGTTAAATTGGGGGGCTACACCTTC
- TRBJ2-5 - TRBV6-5 CASRGPVREQYF TGTGCCAGCAGAGGCCCTGTGAGGGAGCAGTACTTC
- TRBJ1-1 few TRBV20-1 CSARDVGEYNTEAFF TGCAGTGCTAGAGATGTAGGGGAGTATAACACTGAAGCTTTCTTT
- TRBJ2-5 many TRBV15 CATSRVYEVQETQYF TGTGCCACCAGCAGAGTTTACGAGGTCCAAGAGACCCAGTACTTC
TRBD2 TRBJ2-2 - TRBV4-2 CASSQDTSSGRFIGELFF TGTGCCAGCAGCCAAGATACCTCTAGCGGGAGATTTATCGGGGAGCTGTTTTTT
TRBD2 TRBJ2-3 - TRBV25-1 CASSGFERGGTDTQYF TGTGCCAGCAGTGGATTCGAGCGGGGGGGCACAGATACGCAGTATTTT
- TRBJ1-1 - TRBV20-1 CSARLSGLMVTEAFF TGCAGTGCTAGACTGTCAGGGCTAATGGTCACTGAAGCTTTCTTT
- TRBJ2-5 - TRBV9 CASSASWVGEQYF TGTGCCAGCAGCGCCAGTTGGGTGGGAGAGCAGTACTTC
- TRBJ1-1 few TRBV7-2 CASSPPGFPSEAFF TGTGCCAGCAGCCCTCCGGGCTTCCCGTCTGAAGCTTTCTTT
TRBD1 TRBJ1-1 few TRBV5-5 CASSLEARGRPEAFF TGTGCCAGCAGCTTGGAGGCCAGGGGGCGCCCTGAAGCTTTCTTT
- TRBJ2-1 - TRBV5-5 CASSPLGAFSSYNEQFF TGTGCCAGCAGCCCCCTGGGGGCGTTTAGCTCCTACAATGAGCAGTTCTTC
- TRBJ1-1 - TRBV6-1 CASRILTDENTEAFF TGTGCCAGCAGAATCTTGACGGACGAAAACACTGAAGCTTTCTTT
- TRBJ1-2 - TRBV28 CASSPQGQDYGYTF TGTGCCAGTAGCCCCCAGGGTCAGGACTATGGCTACACCTTC
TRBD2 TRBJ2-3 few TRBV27 CASRSGSLADTQYF TGTGCCAGCCGAAGCGGGAGTCTCGCAGATACGCAGTATTTT
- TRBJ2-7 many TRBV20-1 CSARDSQGYYEQYF TGCAGTGCTAGAGACAGTCAAGGATACTACGAGCAGTACTTC
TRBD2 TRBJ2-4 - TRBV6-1 CASSGAGLAKNIQYF TGTGCCAGCAGTGGAGCGGGACTGGCCAAAAACATTCAGTACTTC
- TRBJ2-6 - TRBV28 CATRGPLSSGANVLTF TGTGCCACGAGGGGCCCCCTCAGCTCTGGGGCCAACGTCCTGACTTTC
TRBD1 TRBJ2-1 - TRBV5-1 CASSWAPGQGFNEQFF TGCGCCAGCAGCTGGGCCCCGGGACAGGGGTTCAATGAGCAGTTCTTC
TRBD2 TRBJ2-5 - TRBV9 CASSGLVGQQYF TGTGCCAGCAGTGGACTAGTCGGTCAGCAGTACTTC
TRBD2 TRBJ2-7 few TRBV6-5 CASSPLAGAALEQYF TGTGCCAGCAGTCCACTAGCGGGAGCTGCTCTCGAGCAGTACTTC
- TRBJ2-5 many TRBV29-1 CSVGTPAETQYF TGCAGCGTTGGGACTCCCGCGGAGACCCAGTACTTC
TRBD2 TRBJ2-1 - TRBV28 CASSSQYSGGATYNEQFF TGTGCCAGCAGTTCACAATATAGCGGGGGGGCGACCTACAATGAGCAGTTCTTC
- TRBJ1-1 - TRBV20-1 CSAFRGQLNTEAFF TGCAGTGCTTTCCGAGGCCAGCTAAACACTGAAGCTTTCTTT
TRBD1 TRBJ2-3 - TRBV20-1 CSARMTGNTDTQYF TGCAGTGCTAGAATGACAGGGAATACAGATACGCAGTATTTT
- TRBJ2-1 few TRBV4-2 CASSQESKGNNNEQFF TGTGCCAGCAGCCAAGAATCGAAGGGGAATAACAATGAGCAGTTCTTC
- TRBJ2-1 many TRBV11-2 CASSPSGSSSYNEQFF TGTGCCAGCAGCCCCAGCGGGTCTAGCTCCTACAATGAGCAGTTCTTC
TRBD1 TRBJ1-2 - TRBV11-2 CASSLDLGQGPDYGYTF TGTGCCAGCAGCTTAGATTTAGGACAGGGACCCGACTATGGCTACACCTTC
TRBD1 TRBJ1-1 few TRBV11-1 CASRDRVEAFF TGTGCCAGCAGGGACAGGGTTGAAGCTTTCTTT
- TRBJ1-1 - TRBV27 CASSLSLWAAKANTEAFF TGTGCCAGCAGTTTATCCCTATGGGCCGCGAAGGCGAACACTGAAGCTTTCTTT
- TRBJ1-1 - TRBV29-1 CSVPMTGVRNTEAFF TGCAGCGTACCCATGACCGGGGTAAGGAACACTGAAGCTTTCTTT
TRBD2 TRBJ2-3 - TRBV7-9 CASSYRGGERTDTQYF TGTGCCAGCAGCTACCGGGGGGGAGAGCGCACAGATACGCAGTATTTT
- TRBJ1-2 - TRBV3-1 CASSQEYTFGSGENRYGYTF TGTGCCAGCAGCCAAGAATATACCTTTGGGTCCGGGGAGAACCGGTATGGCTACACCTTC
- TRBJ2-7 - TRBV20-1 CSATSTVTREQYF TGCAGTGCTACTTCGACTGTGACTAGGGAGCAGTACTTC
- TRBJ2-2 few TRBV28 CASSPLRHTNTGELFF TGTGCCAGCAGTCCCCTGAGACATACGAACACCGGGGAGCTGTTTTTT
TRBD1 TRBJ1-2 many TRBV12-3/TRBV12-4 CASRPGTAPWSYTF TGTGCCAGCAGACCCGGGACAGCGCCTTGGAGCTACACCTTC
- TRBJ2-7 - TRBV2 CASSGFSGDEQYF TGTGCCAGCAGTGGTTTCTCCGGAGACGAGCAGTACTTC